This passage covers 17 T cell receptor beta chains from one sample sequenced in a study of cytomegalovirus exposure and HLA in healthy donors. Both 60 Vbeta primers and 13 Jbeta primers went into the PCR. Measured with immunoSEQ multiplex PCR; TCRdb has only the in-frame clones, and not every one. The sample lists some 120,000 clones, 74% occurring once. Sequenced: PBMCs. Source of these receptors: a woman aged 50 to 60 in good health and CMV-seropositive.

V and J are TRBV6-5 and TRBJ1-2, with 9 positions matching TRBD1. Germline V gene data show CDR1 as MNHEY and CDR2 as SVGAGI. V lost 4 bases, J lost 4 bases, and 7 bases stayed unmatched. This CDR3 region has 15 residues. CDR3 in DNA: TGTGCCAGCAGTTTCCTGGACAGGGGTGGCTATGGCTACACCTTC. Translated, it gives CASSFLDRGGYGYTF.

The chain has TRBV29-1 and TRBJ2-5; maybe TRBD1 (5 bases). The V end lost 8 bases, the J end lost 5 bases, and 12 bases lay between the germline ends. The germline CDR1 and CDR2 sequences are SQVTM and ANQGSEA. There are 11 residues in the CDR3. The CDR3: CSSSDMETQYF. The CDR3 nucleotides are TGCAGCTCCTCGGACATGGAGACCCAGTACTTC.

The genes are TRBV19 and TRBJ1-5, with D possibly being TRBD1 (6 bases). CDR3 length: 18 residues. In germline, CDR1 is LNHDA, CDR2 SQIVND (reference sequence). V was pared by 3 bases and J by 6 bases, with 24 bases between. CDR3: CASSMTMTGPGASQPQHF. Here the CDR3 DNA reads TGTGCCAGTAGTATGACCATGACAGGACCCGGGGCAAGTCAGCCCCAGCATTTT.

The V gene is TRBV10-3, the J gene TRBJ1-3; D is possibly TRBD1 (5 bases). V gave up 3 bases and J gave up 8 bases, with 11 bases separating them. The germline CDR1 and CDR2 sequences are ENHRY and SYGVKD. The CDR3 extends over 13 amino acids. The CDR3 region is CAISEPGRDTIYF. The CDR3 DNA sequence: TGTGCCATCAGTGAACCAGGGAGGGACACCATATATTTT.

The chain recombines TRBV6-6 with TRBJ2-7, with 7 bases identical to TRBD1. CDR1 and CDR2 (germline): MNHNY, SVGAGI (reference sequence). The V and J ends lost 2 bases and 5 bases, in that order; junction bases with no gene match: 6. This CDR3 contains 14 residues. The CDR3 region is CASSYLRQGNEQYF. CDR3 coding DNA: TGTGCCAGCAGTTACCTTCGACAGGGCAACGAGCAGTACTTC.

Notes on this clone: The junction departs from germline at one end; a sequencing error may be responsible. The CDR3 sequence: CASRQEGTQQRGEKLFF. The CDR3 DNA follows: TGCGCCAGCCGCCAAGAGGGGACCCAACAAAGGGGGGAAAAACTGTTTTTT. This chain connects TRBV4-1 to TRBJ1-4; D is possibly TRBD1 (6 bases). The CDR3 has 17 amino acids. Germline CDR1 MGHRA, CDR2 YSYEKL.

This clone was observed a single time. The chain employs TRBV7-2 and TRBJ2-1; D might be TRBD1 (6 bases). Germline V CDR1 and CDR2: SGHTA, FQGNSA. The CDR3 sequence is 13 residues long. V was pared by 3 bases and J by 5 bases, with 8 bases between. The CDR3 nucleotides are TGTGCCAGCAGCTTCGGACAGAACAATGAGCAGTTCTTC. This codes for CASSFGQNNEQFF.

This clone came up once. This chain uses TRBV23-1 with TRBJ2-7; 7 bases are shared with TRBD1. TRBV23-1 is reported as an ORF; its role is uncertain. This CDR3 spans 12 amino acids. J lost 4 bases, V lost 5 bases, and 2 bases had no gene match. The chain's CDR3 is CASSSRGYEQYF. CDR3 DNA: TGCGCCAGCAGTTCCAGGGGGTACGAGCAGTACTTC.

The chain combines TRBV11-2 with TRBJ1-6, with D uncertain. Germline V lookup: CDR1 SGHAT, CDR2 FQNNGV. This CDR3 is built from 12 residues. Trimming took 1 base from V and 15 from J, leaving 10 bases between them. In nucleotides, the CDR3 is TGTGCCAGCAGCTTAGTGGCGGCAGTCCTCCACTTT. Translating gives CASSLVAAVLHF.

The table lists this clone with a count of one. The rearrangement links TRBV29-1 to TRBJ1-2, with D hard to call. V lost 6 bases to trimming and J lost 9 bases, with 11 bases between them. In germline, CDR1 is SQVTM, CDR2 ANQGSEA. The length of the CDR3 is 10 residues. In DNA, the CDR3 is TGCAGCGTGCACACCGGGAGCTACACCTTC. Translated: CSVHTGSYTF.

The chain recombines TRBV15 with TRBJ1-1, with D hard to call. This CDR3 is built from 14 residues. The germline V gene has CDR1 LNHNV and CDR2 YYDKDF (reference sequence). V lost 1 base, J lost 3 bases, and 9 bases lay in between. CDR3 nucleotide sequence: TGTGCCACCAGCAGAGGGCGGGGAGACACTGAAGCTTTCTTT. Translated: CATSRGRGDTEAFF.

The chain carries TRBV5-1 and TRBJ2-5; D possibly corresponds to TRBD2 (5 bases). The last part of the DNA fits TRBJ2-7 better; the J call may be wrong. Germline loops: CDR1 SGHRS, CDR2 YFSETQ. The CDR3 has 14 residues. The CDR3 here is CASSGNGNSYEQYF. The CDR3 nucleotides read TGCGCCAGCAGCGGCAACGGGAACTCCTACGAGCAGTACTTC.

The rearrangement joins TRBV10-2 to TRBJ2-5; 8 nucleotides match TRBD1. Germline V CDR1 and CDR2: WSHSY, SAAADI. The CDR3 has 13 residues. Losses at the gene ends were 6 bases for V and 3 bases for J; bases not matched to a gene: 3. CDR3 sequence reads: CASRGTGEETQYF. CDR3 sequence (DNA): TGCGCCAGCAGGGGGACAGGTGAAGAGACCCAGTACTTC.

The chain recombines TRBV4-2 with TRBJ2-5, with 8 bases matching TRBD1. Germline loops: CDR1 LGHNA, CDR2 YNFKEQ. V gave up 1 base and J gave up 0 bases; unmatched junction bases: 1. This CDR3 comprises 15 residues. Here the CDR3 DNA reads TGTGCCAGCAGCCAAGTACAGGGGGACCAAGAGACCCAGTACTTC. Amino acid sequence: CASSQVQGDQETQYF.

As for this clone: One end of the junction fails to match germline, which may point to a read error. The chain has TRBV14 and TRBJ2-2; 8 bases line up with TRBD2. Germline CDR1 SGHDN, CDR2 FVKESK. The CDR3 is 15 amino acids. The CDR3 nucleotides read TGTGCCAGCAGTCAAGCCGCGGGGGGTACCGGGGAGCTGTTTTTT. It codes for CASSQAAGGTGELFF.

This chain joins TRBV18 and TRBJ1-6; 8 bases fit TRBD1. V shed 3 bases and J 9 bases; nucleotides not matched to a gene: 7. The CDR3 has 15 amino acids. Germline V gene sequence: CDR1 KGHSH, CDR2 LQKENI. This CDR3 is CASSPRGQDPSPLHF. CDR3 in DNA: TGTGCCAGCTCACCGAGGGGACAGGACCCTTCACCCCTCCACTTT.

The genes are TRBV5-1 and TRBJ1-1, with unresolved D. The ends were cut back, 6 bases at V and 1 base at J, with 13 bases in the middle. This CDR3 region has 14 residues. In germline, CDR1 is SGHRS, CDR2 YFSETQ. The CDR3 DNA sequence: TGCGCCAGCATTCGAGGCCCCCAGAACACTGAAGCTTTCTTT. It yields the protein CASIRGPQNTEAFF.